Following are 8 T cell receptor beta chains from one sample sequenced in a study of T cell repertoires in cytomegalovirus infection (dated by TCRdb to the late 2010s). Instrument on record: Illumina HiSeq 1500. Through fastp at Q25 and MiXCR, TCRdb rebuilt clones from the public reads, retaining in-frame beta chains. For every CDR3 protein sequence, its rows merge into one entry that carries the most common genes and DNA. For this sample the table gives some 560,000 distinct CDR3 sequences, of which roughly 43% were detected only once. Of the sample, around 48% falls within the top ten clones. These receptors' targets are unknown. Sample treatment or condition, as interpreted from the label and publication: in vitro stimulation with specific CMV peptide epitopes to enrich CMV-specific T cells. The sequencing used cultured PBMCs, collected from culture after CMV antigen stimulation. These receptors originate from a human donor in good health (CMV status not recorded). Some clones in this sample may be carry-over from other donors' samples.

The V gene is TRBV11-2, the J gene TRBJ2-1; the match to TRBD2 covers 9 bases. The germline gives CDR1 SGHAT, CDR2 FQNNGV. This CDR3 is built from 15 residues. V lost 5 bases and J lost 9; bases outside the gene matches: 11. The CDR3 protein is CASSPSSGAGGEQFF. The CDR3 DNA sequence: TGTGCCAGCAGCCCTTCATCGGGAGCGGGGGGTGAGCAGTTCTTC.

The genes are TRBV7-9 and TRBJ1-5; a weak D match, TRBD1 (5 bases). This CDR3 spans 14 amino acids. Trimming cost V 0 bases and J 5 bases, with 8 bases left between them. Germline CDR1 reads SEHNR; CDR2 reads FQNEAQ (reference sequence). CDR3 loop: CASSLAGGYQPQHF. The CDR3 DNA sequence: TGTGCCAGCAGCTTAGCGGGGGGATATCAGCCCCAGCATTTT.

The chain joins TRBV7-2 to TRBJ2-7; D not certain. Germline values: CDR1 SGHTA, CDR2 FQGNSA. The CDR3 is made up of 14 amino acids. V lost 4 bases and J lost 0, with 10 bases in between. The CDR3 loop reads CASSSDIFSYEQYF. Written as DNA, the CDR3 is TGTGCCAGCAGCTCAGACATCTTCTCCTACGAGCAGTACTTC.

This clonotype was seen repeatedly, ten times or more. The chain is built from TRBV7-2 and TRBJ2-2; a possible D gene is TRBD2 (6 bases). The V gene's germline CDR1 is SGHTA and CDR2 FQGNSA. Trimming took off 7 bases at V and 6 bases at J, with 18 bases between the two ends. CDR3 size: 15 residues. CDR3 region: CASTLVGGDAGELFF. CDR3 sequence (DNA): TGTGCCAGCACCCTCGTTGGCGGGGATGCCGGGGAGCTGTTTTTT. Based on the CDR3 plus reference TRBV7-2 and TRBJ2-2, the full variable domain is GAGVSQSPSNKVTEKGKDVELRCDPISGHTALYWYRQSLGQGLEFLIYFQGNSAPDKSGLPSDRFSAERTGGSVSTLTIQRTQQEDSAVYLCASTLVGGDAGELFFGEGSRLTVL.

A single count supports this clonotype. The chain couples TRBV5-3 to TRBJ2-7; 8 bases line up with TRBD1. TRBV5-3 is flagged as an ORF with uncertain function. Trimming cost V 8 bases and J 3 bases; bases outside gene matches: 13. The CDR3 loop spans 15 amino acids. This chain's CDR3 is CASSEIGTGFYEQYF. For the CDR3, the DNA is TGTGCCAGCAGCGAAATCGGGACAGGATTCTACGAGCAGTACTTC.

V is TRBV6-8 and J is TRBJ2-2; D perhaps matches TRBD2 (6 bases). There are 11 residues in the CDR3. V was trimmed by 5 bases and J by 10 bases, leaving 8 bases between them. The germline V gene has CDR1 MNHGY and CDR2 SAAAGT. CDR3 DNA: TGTGCCAGCAGTCGGGGGACGGAGCTGTTTTTT. Translating it yields CASSRGTELFF.

The rearrangement uses TRBV7-2 and TRBJ1-1; no clear D. Trimming took off 1 base at V and 3 bases at J, with 9 bases between the two ends. Germline loops: CDR1 SGHTA, CDR2 FQGNSA. The CDR3 sequence is 14 residues long. The CDR3 DNA sequence: TGTGCCAGCAGCTTAGGCGCATGGGACACTGAAGCTTTCTTT. Its protein product is CASSLGAWDTEAFF. The whole variable domain, filled in from reference TRBV7-2 and TRBJ1-1, reads GAGVSQSPSNKVTEKGKDVELRCDPISGHTALYWYRQSLGQGLEFLIYFQGNSAPDKSGLPSDRFSAERTGGSVSTLTIQRTQQEDSAVYLCASSLGAWDTEAFFGQGTRLTVV.

In DNA, the CDR3 is TGTGCCAGCAGCAAGCGCCCCAGGCTACGAAACAATGAGCAGTTCTTC. Translation: CASSKRPRLRNNEQFF. The rearrangement uses TRBV7-2 and TRBJ2-1; unclear D gene. This CDR3 is built from 16 residues. Trimming pared 5 bases from V and 5 bases from J, leaving 19 bases between. CDR1 SGHTA and CDR2 FQGNSA come from the germline V gene.